What follows describes a single TCR beta chain. The sample originates from a study of T cell changes during pregnancy in multiple sclerosis. The CDR3 has 15 residues. Germline V CDR1 and CDR2: SGHVS, FNYEAQ. The trim removed 5 bases at V and 3 bases at J, leaving 10 bases unmatched. Method: immunoSEQ multiplex PCR; TCRdb's copy keeps in-frame clones and lacks some. Of about 68,000 clones detected, 75% to 95% appear once; the ten largest clones hold around 1.6%. The sequencing here drew on peripheral blood, taken in the third trimester of pregnancy. The TCR was taken from a female donor with multiple sclerosis, enrolled in a pregnancy study. This chain links TRBV7-6 with TRBJ2-7, with 7 bases aligning to TRBD1. In DNA, the CDR3 is TGTGCCAGCAGCGAATTAGGACAGGCGAACTACGAGCAGTACTTC. Amino acid sequence: CASSELGQANYEQYF.